A single sample gave rise to the 8 T cell receptor beta chains below, sequenced in a study of shared clonotypes between healthy human individuals. TCRdb keeps only in-frame clones here, not all; method: immunoSEQ multiplex PCR. The sample records approximately 100,000 clones, approximately 70% being singletons. Sample: memory CD8+ T cells sorted from blood. The subset was: CD45RO+ cells pooled with CCR7-negative TemRA cells. These receptors were collected from a woman aged 30 to 39 in good health.

The chain joins TRBV6-5 to TRBJ2-6; perhaps TRBD1 as D (5 bases). CDR1 is MNHEY, CDR2 SVGAGI, per germline. CDR3 length: 15 amino acids. Trimming left V 6 bases short and J 0 bases short, with 9 bases between. The CDR3 sequence is CASSRQYSGANVLTF. CDR3 coding DNA: TGTGCCAGCAGCCGACAGTACTCTGGGGCCAACGTCCTGACTTTC.

V gene TRBV7-9 combines with J gene TRBJ2-1; D is uncertain. The CDR3 is made up of 13 amino acids. Germline loops: CDR1 SEHNR, CDR2 FQNEAQ (reference sequence). V was clipped by 1 base and J by 8 bases, with 9 bases between them. The CDR3 sequence is CASSLEGLHEQFF. The CDR3 nucleotides read TGTGCCAGCAGCTTAGAAGGGTTACATGAGCAGTTCTTC.

The chain carries TRBV6-1 and TRBJ1-1, with D unresolved. The ends were cut back, 1 base at V and 1 base at J, with 7 bases in the middle. Germline CDR1 is MNHNS and CDR2 is SASEGT. The CDR3 runs 14 residues. The CDR3 sequence is CASSEGQWNTEAFF. DNA for the CDR3: TGTGCCAGCAGTGAAGGGCAGTGGAACACTGAAGCTTTCTTT.

The chain carries TRBV19 and TRBJ1-1; D unclear. This CDR3 comprises 16 residues. Germline CDR1 is LNHDA and CDR2 is SQIVND (reference sequence). Trimming removed 0 bases from V and 7 bases from J, with 18 bases in between. For the CDR3, the DNA is TGTGCCAGTAGTATAGATCAGGAGGGTTTCGTAAGTGAAGCTTTCTTT. It is translated as CASSIDQEGFVSEAFF.

The chain recombines TRBV9 with TRBJ2-7; the D gene could be TRBD1 or TRBD2 (5 bases each). This CDR3 region has 14 residues. Germline-derived CDR1 and CDR2 are SGDLS and YYNGEE. The V gene lost 4 bases and the J gene lost 6 bases, with 17 bases spanning the gap. CDR3 residues: CASSPLGDPSEQYF. The DNA for the CDR3 is TGTGCCAGCAGCCCTCTAGGGGACCCCTCCGAGCAGTACTTC.

This clone came up once. This chain links TRBV7-9 with TRBJ1-1; D is unclear. V was pared by 3 bases and J by 5 bases, with 4 bases between. The CDR3 spans 11 residues. CDR1 SEHNR and CDR2 FQNEAQ come from the germline V gene (reference sequence). The CDR3 reads CASSFWTEAFF. DNA for the CDR3: TGTGCCAGCAGCTTTTGGACTGAAGCTTTCTTT.

Written as DNA, the CDR3 is TGCGCCAGCAGAGCCCCAGGGGTGATTCAGCCCCAGCATTTT. Amino acids: CASRAPGVIQPQHF. J is TRBJ1-5 and V is TRBV10-2; TRBD1 might be the D (6 bases). The CDR3 is made up of 14 amino acids. V lost 6 bases and J 6 bases, leaving 15 bases between the germline ends. CDR1 and CDR2 (germline): WSHSY, SAAADI.

The chain recombines TRBV9 with TRBJ2-7; 7 positions agree with TRBD1. This CDR3 contains 16 residues. The V and J ends lost 4 bases and 2 bases, in that order; junction bases with no gene match: 12. Germline CDR1 and CDR2: SGDLS and YYNGEE. CDR3 bases: TGTGCCAGCAGCACATCGACAGGGTCCTCTACCTACGAGCAGTACTTC. Amino acids: CASSTSTGSSTYEQYF.